One and the same sample provided the 9 T cell receptor beta chains below, sequenced in a study of CD8+ T cells in alopecia areata. RNA was isolated and reverse transcribed to cDNA, the sequencing template. The protocol was immunoSEQ multiplex PCR, while the TCRdb copy is restricted to in-frame clones and leaves out a portion. Of some 150,000 clones listed, roughly 53% were seen once; the top ten hold around 6.6%. The sample here was CD4+ T cells sorted from blood, taken at week 0. These receptors were taken from a human donor with alopecia areata.

J is TRBJ2-1 and V is TRBV11-3; D possibly matches TRBD1 or TRBD2 (5 bases each). The CDR3 is 14 residues long. CDR1 SGHNT and CDR2 YENEEA come from the germline V gene. V lost 1 base and J 6 bases, leaving 10 bases between the germline ends. CDR3 DNA sequence: TGTGCCAGCAGCTTAGGGGAGAGGGGCAATGAGCAGTTCTTC. Translated, it gives CASSLGERGNEQFF.

This chain joins TRBV5-1 and TRBJ2-2; a weak D match, TRBD2 (6 bases). This CDR3 region has 16 residues. Trimming took 1 base from V and 2 from J, leaving 12 bases between them. Germline loops: CDR1 SGHRS, CDR2 YFSETQ. The CDR3 reads CASSLFIGTNTGELFF. The CDR3 bases are TGCGCCAGCAGCTTGTTTATCGGGACTAACACCGGGGAGCTGTTTTTT.

The rearrangement links TRBV5-6 to TRBJ2-5; no clear D gene. Germline-derived CDR1 and CDR2 are SGHDT and YYEEEE. Trimming cost V 2 bases and J 5 bases, with 7 bases left between them. This CDR3 is built from 12 residues. CDR3 sequence (DNA): TGTGCCAGCAGCTTTTCGTTGGAGACCCAGTACTTC. It encodes CASSFSLETQYF.

The chain is built from TRBV4-2 and TRBJ2-7, with D perhaps assigned TRBD1 or TRBD2 (5 bases each). CDR1 is LGHNA, CDR2 YNFKEQ, per germline. The CDR3 length is 15 residues. V dropped 1 base and J dropped 7 bases, with 17 bases sitting between them. Here the CDR3 reads CASSQVQDSWGEQYF. CDR3 bases: TGTGCCAGCAGCCAAGTTCAGGACTCTTGGGGGGAGCAGTACTTC.

This clone has just one count. This chain connects TRBV7-2 to TRBJ2-3, with D perhaps matching TRBD1 or TRBD2 (5 bases each). The CDR3 runs 19 residues. Trimming removed 5 bases from V and 3 bases from J, with 27 bases in between. The germline V gene encodes CDR1 SGHTA and CDR2 FQGNSA. CDR3 protein: CASSRKTGTPLRRTDTQYF. In DNA, the CDR3 is TGTGCCAGCAGCCGGAAGACTGGGACGCCCCTGAGGAGGACAGATACGCAGTATTTT.

This clone came up a few times. V gene TRBV19 combines with J gene TRBJ1-3; D call uncertain. The CDR3 extends over 11 amino acids. In germline, CDR1 is LNHDA, CDR2 SQIVND (reference sequence). Trimming left V 7 bases short and J 7 bases short, with 8 bases between. DNA for the CDR3: TGTGCCAGTACCACCGTTAACACCATATATTTT. Residues: CASTTVNTIYF.

The chain carries TRBV6-5 and TRBJ1-2; no clear D. CDR3 length equals 13 residues. V shed 6 bases and J shed 2 bases, with 10 bases lying between them. Per the germline V gene, CDR1 is MNHEY and CDR2 is SVGAGI. CDR3 nucleotides: TGTGCCAGCAGACCGGACGGAAACTATGGCTACACCTTC. It specifies CASRPDGNYGYTF.

DNA for the CDR3: TGTGCCAGCAGTTATGCGTCGCGTCACCAAGAGACCCAGTACTTC. Translated: CASSYASRHQETQYF. This sequence joins TRBV6-5 and TRBJ2-5, with D unresolved. Trimming left V 3 bases short and J 0 bases short, with 11 bases between. CDR3 length: 15 residues. The germline V gene encodes CDR1 MNHEY and CDR2 SVGAGI.

The chain recombines TRBV7-9 with TRBJ2-1; D gene uncertain. The V gene's germline CDR1 is SEHNR and CDR2 FQNEAQ (reference sequence). The CDR3 extends over 15 amino acids. Trimming took off 6 bases at V and 2 bases at J, with 14 bases between the two ends. Here the CDR3 reads CASSPNLGPYNEQFF. In DNA form, the CDR3 reads TGTGCCAGCAGTCCCAATCTGGGCCCCTACAATGAGCAGTTCTTC.